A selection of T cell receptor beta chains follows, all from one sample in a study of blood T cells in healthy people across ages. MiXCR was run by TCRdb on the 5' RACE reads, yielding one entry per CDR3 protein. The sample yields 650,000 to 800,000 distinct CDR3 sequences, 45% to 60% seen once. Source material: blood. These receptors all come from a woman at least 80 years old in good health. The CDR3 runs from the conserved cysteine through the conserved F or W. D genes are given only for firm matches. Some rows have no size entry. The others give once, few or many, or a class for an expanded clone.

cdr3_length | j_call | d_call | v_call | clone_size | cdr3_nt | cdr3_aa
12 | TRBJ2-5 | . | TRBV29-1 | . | TGCAGCGTTGAAGATGGGGTAGAGACCCAGTACTTC | CSVEDGVETQYF
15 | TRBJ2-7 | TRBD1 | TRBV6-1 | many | TGTGCCAGCAGTGAATTCCGGCAGGGGGACTACGAGCAGTACTTC | CASSEFRQGDYEQYF
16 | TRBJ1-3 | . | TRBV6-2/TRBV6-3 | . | TGTGCCAGCAGCTCCCACCGGACAGTCTCTGGAAACACCATATATTTT | CASSSHRTVSGNTIYF
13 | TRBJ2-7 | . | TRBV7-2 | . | TGCGCCGGCAGCTTATTGGGTTCCTACGAGCAGTACTTC | CAGSLLGSYEQYF
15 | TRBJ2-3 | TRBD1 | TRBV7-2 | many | TGTGCCAGCAGCTTACCCAGGGGGCTCACAGATACGCAGTATTTT | CASSLPRGLTDTQYF
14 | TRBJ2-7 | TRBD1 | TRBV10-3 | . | TGTGCCATCTGTCCGACAGGGGGATCCTACGAGCAGTACTTC | CAICPTGGSYEQYF
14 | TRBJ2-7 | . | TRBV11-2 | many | TGTGCCAGCAGCTCCCTCGGCTTCTCCTACGAGCAGTACTTC | CASSSLGFSYEQYF
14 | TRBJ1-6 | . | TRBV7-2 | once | TGTGCCAGCACGCTCCGGGGCTTAAATTCACCCCTCCACTTT | CASTLRGLNSPLHF
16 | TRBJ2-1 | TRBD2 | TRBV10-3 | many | TGTGCCATCAGCCCAGGGACTAGCGGGGCCCACAATGAGCAGTTCTTC | CAISPGTSGAHNEQFF
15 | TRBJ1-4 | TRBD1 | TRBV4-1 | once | TGCGCCAGCAGCCCACAGGGGCAGACTAATGAAAAACTGTTTTTT | CASSPQGQTNEKLFF
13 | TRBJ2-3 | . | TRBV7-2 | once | TGTGCCAGCAACACCTATAGGGGAGATACGCAGTATTTT | CASNTYRGDTQYF
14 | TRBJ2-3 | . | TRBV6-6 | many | TGTGCCAGCATGGGAGCAGGGACCACAGATACGCAGTATTTT | CASMGAGTTDTQYF
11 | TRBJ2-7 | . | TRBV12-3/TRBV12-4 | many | TGTGCCAGCAGTTTAATCTACGAGCAGTACTTC | CASSLIYEQYF
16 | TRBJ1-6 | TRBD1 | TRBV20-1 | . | TGCAGTGCTCCCACGTCAGGGGGCGCGGGTAATTCACCCCTCCACTTT | CSAPTSGGAGNSPLHF
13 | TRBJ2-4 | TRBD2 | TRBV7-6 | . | TGTGCCAGCAGCGTGGGAGGGGTCAACATTCAGTACTTC | CASSVGGVNIQYF
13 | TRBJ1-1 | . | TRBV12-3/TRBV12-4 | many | TGTGCCAGCAGTTTTCAGGGGAACACTGAAGCTTTCTTT | CASSFQGNTEAFF
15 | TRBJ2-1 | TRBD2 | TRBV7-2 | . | TGTGCCAGCAGCTCTGTCTTAGCGGGGAAGAATGAGCAGTTCTTC | CASSSVLAGKNEQFF
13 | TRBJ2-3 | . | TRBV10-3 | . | TGTGCCATGGGTATGGACAGAGAGAATACGCAGTATTTT | CAMGMDRENTQYF
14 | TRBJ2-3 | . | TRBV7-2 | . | TGTGCCAGCAGCTCCGGGGGTAGTTCAGATACGCAGTATTTT | CASSSGGSSDTQYF
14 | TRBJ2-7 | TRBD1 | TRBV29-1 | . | TGCAGCGTTCGGACAGGGGGCAAGGTCTACGAGCAGTACTTC | CSVRTGGKVYEQYF
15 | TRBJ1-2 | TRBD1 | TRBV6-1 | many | TGTGCCAGCAGACCCCAGACAGGGGGCGGCTATGGCTACACCTTC | CASRPQTGGGYGYTF
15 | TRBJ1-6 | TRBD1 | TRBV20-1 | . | TGCAGTGCTAGTAAGACAGGGTCCTATAATTCACCCCTCCACTTT | CSASKTGSYNSPLHF
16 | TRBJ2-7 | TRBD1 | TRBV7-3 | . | TGTGCCAGCAGCATACCGGGACAGGGTGTTTCCTACGAGCAGTACTTC | CASSIPGQGVSYEQYF
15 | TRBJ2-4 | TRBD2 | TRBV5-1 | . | TGCGCCACCCTAGCGGGGACGGGGGCCAAAAACATTCAGTACTTC | CATLAGTGAKNIQYF
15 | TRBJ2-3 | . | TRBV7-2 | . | TGTGCCAGCAGCTCGACGGCACGGACTACAGATACGCAGTATTTT | CASSSTARTTDTQYF